The 20 T cell receptor beta chains below come from one sample, sequenced in a study of post-analysis software for immune sequencing data. Overall study findings and caveats: The study found TRBV5-6, TRBV5-1 and TRBV20-1 among several TRBV segments more frequent in patients than controls.

Presence of unique molecular identifiers characterized the TCR beta cDNA libraries. From the PCR reads, TCRdb called clonotypes with MiXCR, one entry per CDR3 protein. The table records about 400,000 distinct CDR3 sequences, less than 35% of them present only once. These receptors have no known antigen. The sample was blood. These receptor sequences come from a girl aged 10-17 years with multiple sclerosis.

The J gene is TRBJ2-1, the V gene TRBV12-3 or TRBV12-4; TRBD2 agrees at 7 bases. CDR3 length: 14 residues. V gave up 5 bases and J gave up 7 bases; unmatched junction bases: 8. CDR3 nucleotides: TGTGCCAGCAGTCGGGGGGTGGGGATAAATGAGCAGTTCTTC. Residues: CASSRGVGINEQFF.

In its sample, this clonotype was seen a few times. The chain links TRBV20-1 to TRBJ2-1; D gene unclear. The CDR3 has 10 amino acids. The germline V gene has CDR1 DFQATT and CDR2 SNEGSKA (reference sequence). Trimming took 5 bases from V and 9 from J, leaving 8 bases between them. The DNA for the CDR3 is TGCAGTGCTCAGAGTAGTGAGCAGTTCTTC. It yields the protein CSAQSSEQFF.

This clonotype was counted a few times. The chain carries TRBV29-1 and TRBJ2-5, with TRBD1 identical over 7 bases. Judging by the DNA end, TRBJ2-7 fits better; the J call may be wrong. Germline V CDR1 and CDR2: SQVTM, ANQGSEA. CDR3 size: 12 residues. The CDR3 is CSVSTGVREQYF. CDR3 bases: TGCAGCGTCTCAACAGGGGTTCGCGAGCAGTACTTC.

The chain carries TRBV6-2 or TRBV6-3 and TRBJ2-5; 9 bases map to TRBD1. The tail of the sequence fits TRBJ2-7 better, so the J call may be wrong. The length of the CDR3 is 12 residues. The V gene's germline CDR1 is MNHEY and CDR2 SVGEGT. This CDR3 reads CASRTGGLEQYF. As DNA, the CDR3 is TGTGCCAGCAGAACAGGGGGCCTCGAGCAGTACTTC.

This clonotype turned up a few times. V usage is TRBV12-3 or TRBV12-4 and J usage is TRBJ2-4; 7 bases line up with TRBD1. This CDR3 is 17 amino acids long. Trimming at V came to 4 bases and at J to 0 bases, leaving 9 bases not matched to a gene. The CDR3 nucleotides read TGTGCCAGCAGTTCATTTACAGGGGAAAGAGCCAAAAACATTCAGTACTTC. It yields the protein CASSSFTGERAKNIQYF.

This clonotype appeared a few times. This chain connects TRBV15 to TRBJ2-1, with no clear D. The CDR3 has 15 amino acids. V dropped 5 bases and J dropped 2 bases, with 13 bases sitting between them. CDR1 is LNHNV, CDR2 YYDKDF, per germline (reference sequence). Written as DNA, the CDR3 is TGTGCCACCAGCCACGGGTCGCCCCCCTACAATGAGCAGTTCTTC. As protein: CATSHGSPPYNEQFF.

This clonotype has just one count. The V call is TRBV20-1, the J call TRBJ2-3, with 8 bases matching TRBD2. Germline V gene data show CDR1 as DFQATT and CDR2 as SNEGSKA (reference sequence). With V trimmed by 6 bases and J by 10 bases, 12 bases remained unmatched. CDR3 length: 13 amino acids. The CDR3 sequence is CSAQLAVGLAQYF. DNA of the CDR3: TGCAGTGCGCAACTAGCGGTGGGGTTGGCGCAGTATTTT.

This chain links TRBV6-5 with TRBJ2-1; 13 nucleotides match TRBD2. Trimming took 6 bases from V and 9 from J; bases not matched to a gene: 8. The CDR3 is made up of 15 amino acids. Germline lookup yields CDR1 MNHEY and CDR2 SVGAGI. The CDR3 coding sequence is TGTGCCAGCAGCCAAACTAGCGGGGGGGGAGGTGAGCAGTTCTTC. This codes for CASSQTSGGGGEQFF.

The chain carries TRBV5-1 and TRBJ2-7, with 11 bases fitting TRBD1. Per germline, CDR1 SGHRS and CDR2 YFSETQ. The V gene end was trimmed by 3 bases and the J gene end by 0 bases; junction bases not matched to a gene: 5. The CDR3 extends over 16 amino acids. Here the CDR3 DNA reads TGCGCCAGCAGCTCCGGACAGGGGGCGAGCTCCTACGAGCAGTACTTC. Translated, it gives CASSSGQGASSYEQYF.

A word on this clonotype: One junction end disagrees with the germline gene, perhaps due to a read error. The chain carries TRBV3-1 and TRBJ1-1, with D unclear. Germline assignment: CDR1 LGHDT and CDR2 YNNKEL (reference sequence). There are 13 residues in the CDR3. Written as DNA, the CDR3 is TGTGCCGGCAGCCAAGATCTTCGGACTGAAGCTTTCTTT. This encodes CAGSQDLRTEAFF.

This clonotype was seen a handful of times. The chain joins TRBV5-5 to TRBJ1-2; TRBD1 matches at 12 bases. Trimming took 4 bases from V and 0 from J; bases not matched to a gene: 13. This CDR3 has 19 amino acids. CDR1 SGHKS and CDR2 YYEKEE come from the germline V gene (reference sequence). CDR3 sequence (DNA): TGTGCCAGCAGCATAAGTCCCGGGACAGGGGGCCAAGCTAACTATGGCTACACCTTC. It translates to CASSISPGTGGQANYGYTF. The whole variable domain, filled in from reference TRBV5-5 and TRBJ1-2, reads DAGVTQSPTHLIKTRGQQVTLRCSPISGHKSVSWYQQVLGQGPQFIFQYYEKEERGRGNFPDRFSARQFPNYSSELNVNALLLGDSALYLCASSISPGTGGQANYGYTFGSGTRLTVV.

The chain joins TRBV7-6 to TRBJ2-5; no clear D gene. The CDR3 loop spans 15 amino acids. Trimming pared 2 bases from V and 2 bases from J, leaving 12 bases between. CDR1 is SGHVS, CDR2 FNYEAQ, per germline. The CDR3 DNA sequence: TGTGCCAGCAGCTTAATTACAGCGACTCAAGAGACCCAGTACTTC. Its translation is CASSLITATQETQYF.

This clonotype was seen many times. V and J are TRBV4-1 and TRBJ2-3; 7 nucleotides align to TRBD2. The CDR3 runs 14 residues. From germline, CDR1 is MGHRA and CDR2 YSYEKL. The ends lost 1 base at V and 4 bases at J; junction bases unmatched: 2. CDR3 bases: TGCGCCAGCAGCCAAGTTGGGGGGGCAGATACGCAGTATTTT. Translated, it gives CASSQVGGADTQYF.

The rearrangement uses TRBV14 and TRBJ2-3, with D possibly being TRBD1 (6 bases). The CDR3 totals 14 residues. The V end lost 7 bases, the J end lost 5 bases, and 16 bases lay between the germline ends. Looked up from germline, CDR1 is SGHDN and CDR2 is FVKESK. CDR3 amino acids: CASKMDRSIDTQYF. Written as DNA, the CDR3 is TGTGCCAGCAAGATGGACAGATCAATAGATACGCAGTATTTT.

V usage is TRBV5-5 and J usage is TRBJ2-7, with D possibly matching TRBD1 (5 bases). Trimming left V 4 bases short and J 3 bases short, with 17 bases between. Germline lookup yields CDR1 SGHKS and CDR2 YYEKEE (reference sequence). CDR3 length: 15 amino acids. The CDR3 here is CASSLQGNRNYEQYF. For the CDR3, the DNA is TGTGCCAGCAGCCTTCAGGGTAATAGAAACTACGAGCAGTACTTC.

This clonotype was counted a few times. The rearrangement links TRBV4-1 to TRBJ1-2; TRBD1 matches 9 bases. This CDR3 has 15 residues. V dropped 2 bases and J dropped 3; count of bases not matched to a gene: 4. CDR1 and CDR2 (germline): MGHRA, YSYEKL. CDR3 residues: CASSQTWTGDYGYTF. The DNA for the CDR3 is TGCGCCAGCAGCCAAACCTGGACAGGGGACTATGGCTACACCTTC.

Points on this clonotype: An end of the junction does not agree with germline; a read error may underlie this. The rearrangement joins TRBV24-1 to TRBJ1-1; D possibly corresponds to TRBD1 (6 bases). From germline, CDR1 is KGHDR and CDR2 SFDVKD. The CDR3 is 14 amino acids. The CDR3 DNA reads TGCGCCACCAGTGAGTATACAGGGCGGACTGAAGCTTTCTTT. Translated: CATSEYTGRTEAFF.

The chain uses TRBV20-1 and TRBJ2-1; D unresolved. The V and J ends lost 3 bases and 15 bases respectively, with 12 bases between them. There are 10 residues in the CDR3. CDR1 DFQATT and CDR2 SNEGSKA come from the germline V gene (reference sequence). CDR3: CSASSARWFF. CDR3 in DNA: TGCAGTGCTAGCTCAGCGAGGTGGTTCTTC.

In its sample, this clonotype was seen many times. This chain links TRBV7-2 with TRBJ2-1, with D uncertain. V was pared by 2 bases and J by 3 bases, with 14 bases between. The CDR3 sequence is 16 residues long. Germline values: CDR1 SGHTA, CDR2 FQGNSA. The CDR3 coding sequence is TGTGCCAGCAGCTTATCGGCTGGCCGAGTCTACAATGAGCAGTTCTTC. Translation gives CASSLSAGRVYNEQFF. Full variable domain (rest looked up from reference TRBV7-2 and TRBJ2-1): GAGVSQSPSNKVTEKGKDVELRCDPISGHTALYWYRQSLGQGLEFLIYFQGNSAPDKSGLPSDRFSAERTGGSVSTLTIQRTQQEDSAVYLCASSLSAGRVYNEQFFGPGTRLTVL.

CDR3 protein: CASKGARSYNEQFF. DNA of the CDR3: TGTGCCAGTAAGGGGGCGAGGTCCTACAATGAGCAGTTCTTC. This chain joins TRBV19 and TRBJ2-1; 7 bases map to TRBD1. There are 14 residues in the CDR3. V shed 7 bases and J 1 base; nucleotides not matched to a gene: 4. Germline CDR1 reads LNHDA; CDR2 reads SQIVND (reference sequence). The full variable domain, its missing parts supplied by reference TRBV19 and TRBJ2-1, is DGGITQSPKYLFRKEGQNVTLSCEQNLNHDAMYWYRQDPGQGLRLIYYSQIVNDFQKGDIAEGYSVSREKKESFPLTVTSAQKNPTAFYLCASKGARSYNEQFFGPGTRLTVL.